This T cell receptor (beta chain) was recovered during a study of OX40 agonist ivuxolimab in advanced cancers. Study at large: Patients' therapy was ivuxolimab, an antibody that acts as an agonist of OX40 (CD134). At 0.01 to 10 mg/kg, ivuxolimab was administered intravenously to patients every 2 weeks.

To note about this clone: Its specificity is not known.

Repertoires were generated with immunoSEQ multiplex PCR, while TCRdb's copy carries only in-frame clones and drops some. The table includes around 39,000 clones, approximately 80% detected once. Study-level points and caveats: Normalized T-cell clonal expansion was also low in some nonresponders. Partial responders dosed at 0.1-3.0 mg/kg displayed clonal expansion ranking among the lowest.

The TCR sequence derives from an adult with an advanced solid tumor such as melanoma, head and neck, liver or kidney cancer. The source material was CD4+ or CD8+ T cells sorted from blood, sampled in a trial of the OX40 agonist ivuxolimab.

The CDR3 coding sequence is TGTGCCAGCTCACCTTTGCGGTACAATGAGCAGTTCTTC. Protein sequence: CASSPLRYNEQFF. The V and J genes are TRBV18 and TRBJ2-1; D is ambiguous. Trimming pared 3 bases from V and 4 bases from J, leaving 7 bases between. The CDR3 is 13 amino acids. CDR1 and CDR2 (germline): KGHSH, LQKENI.